This is a list of T cell receptor beta chains from one sample in a study of blood T cell repertoires in COVID-19. Clones were read by immunoSEQ multiplex PCR, and TCRdb kept only the in-frame ones, dropping some. The sample carries under 50,000 clones, roughly 90% recorded once. What was sequenced was peripheral blood. These receptors were taken from a man aged 65 to 79 with active COVID-19. The CDR3 runs from the conserved cysteine through the conserved F or W. A D gene is named only where the DNA matches it firmly. Not every row has a clone size; where given, it reads once, few, many or a size class.

j_gene | d_gene | abundance | v_gene | CDR3nt | CDR3aa
TRBJ1-6 | NA | NA | TRBV7-2 | TGTGCCAGCAGCATTACAGTTGTCTATAATTCACCCCTCCACTTT | CASSITVVYNSPLHF
TRBJ2-1 | TRBD1 | NA | TRBV12-3/TRBV12-4 | TGTGCCAGCATCGGACAGGGGTCTGGTGAGCAGTTCTTC | CASIGQGSGEQFF
TRBJ2-7 | NA | NA | TRBV7-3 | TGTGCCAGCAGCTCGGGAACTTTGGACGAGCAGTACTTC | CASSSGTLDEQYF
TRBJ1-3 | NA | NA | TRBV4-1 | TGCGCCAGCAGCCAAGCCCGAGGAGGTGGAAACACCATATATTTT | CASSQARGGGNTIYF
TRBJ1-3 | NA | NA | TRBV7-8 | TGTGCCAGCAGCTTAGGACAGGGAAACACCATATATTTT | CASSLGQGNTIYF
TRBJ2-7 | TRBD2 | NA | TRBV5-1 | TGCGCCAGCAAAGCCGGGACTACAAGCTCCTACGAGCAGTACTTC | CASKAGTTSSYEQYF
TRBJ1-2 | TRBD1 | once | TRBV11-2 | TGTGCCAGCAGCGCTCAAACCGGGACAGGGTTCGGCTATGGCTACACCTTC | CASSAQTGTGFGYGYTF
TRBJ2-5 | NA | NA | TRBV6-6 | TGTGCCAGCGGGAGGGAGACCCAGTACTTC | CASGRETQYF
TRBJ1-5 | TRBD1 | NA | TRBV7-3 | TGTGCCAGCAGCTTAATGGGGACAGGTGATAGCAATCAGCCCCAGCATTTT | CASSLMGTGDSNQPQHF
TRBJ1-2 | TRBD1 | NA | TRBV6-5 | TGTGCCAGCAGTTACGGAGGACAGGGATGGAATGGCTACACCTTC | CASSYGGQGWNGYTF
TRBJ2-1 | TRBD2 | NA | TRBV3-1/TRBV3-2 | TGTGCCAGCAGCCGCCTGGGAGGGCGGGGTTACAATGAGCAGTTCTTC | CASSRLGGRGYNEQFF
TRBJ2-4 | NA | NA | TRBV7-8 | TGTGCCAGCAGCTTCACAGGGCCTACGGCCAAAAACATTCAGTACTTC | CASSFTGPTAKNIQYF
TRBJ2-3 | TRBD1 | NA | TRBV27 | TGTGCCAGCAGTTCCCGGACAGGGGGCTTCACAGATACGCAGTATTTT | CASSSRTGGFTDTQYF
TRBJ2-5 | NA | NA | TRBV6-1 | TGTGCCAGCAGTGGTTCTAACAGGGGAGGACAAGAGACCCAGTACTTC | CASSGSNRGGQETQYF